Each of the 2 T cell receptor beta chains below was sequenced from the same sample in a study of PD-1 blockade in classical Hodgkin lymphoma. Each patient experienced a relapse that followed autologous stem cell transplantation, and brentuximab vedotin exposure varied. Some clones are missing from TCRdb's copy, which holds only in-frame ones; the method was immunoSEQ multiplex PCR. This sample has tens of thousands of clones; under 95% occur once, and the top ten carry around 8.9%. The specimen comprised peripheral blood mononuclear cells (PBMCs), sampled at baseline. Receptors were obtained from a human donor with classical Hodgkin lymphoma.

The chain recombines TRBV5-1 with TRBJ2-7; D is unresolved. V lost 0 bases to trimming and J lost 8 bases, with 15 bases between them. This CDR3 comprises 14 residues. Germline assignment: CDR1 SGHRS and CDR2 YFSETQ. CDR3 DNA sequence: TGCGCCAGCAGCTTGGACTTCCAGCAATACCAGCAGTACTTC. The encoded protein is CASSLDFQQYQQYF.

V usage is TRBV5-1 and J usage is TRBJ2-2; unclear D gene. Germline-derived CDR1 and CDR2 are SGHRS and YFSETQ. CDR3 size: 15 residues. V lost 3 bases and J lost 0, with 9 bases in between. CDR3 DNA: TGCGCCAGCAGCTCATCAGGAGCGAACACCGGGGAGCTGTTTTTT. It translates to CASSSSGANTGELFF.